Shown below are 2 T cell receptor beta chains from a single sample sequenced in a study of blood T cells in healthy people across ages. With a J-beta primer mix and a sample-barcoded 5' primer, a second PCR ran about 6 to 11 cycles. From the 5' RACE reads, TCRdb called clonotypes with MiXCR, one entry per CDR3 protein. Of some 880,000 distinct CDR3 sequences detected, approximately 35% appear once; the ten largest clones hold 10% to 15%. Specimen: blood. Receptors were obtained from a man younger than 35 in good health.

This clonotype was found a few times. The chain recombines TRBV7-2 with TRBJ2-1; possible D gene TRBD2, 6 bases. There are 15 residues in the CDR3. CDR1 SGHTA and CDR2 FQGNSA come from the germline V gene. Trimming pared 5 bases from V and 2 bases from J, leaving 13 bases between. The CDR3 DNA reads TGTGCCAGCAGCCCCGGGGGACCTCCCTACAATGAGCAGTTCTTC. Encoded protein: CASSPGGPPYNEQFF.

The chain joins TRBV7-8 to TRBJ2-3; D might be TRBD2 (6 bases). The CDR3 spans 15 residues. Germline CDR1 is SGHVS and CDR2 is FQNEAQ. Trimming left V 4 bases short and J 0 bases short, with 11 bases between. CDR3 protein: CASSSRLESTDTQYF. The CDR3 DNA reads as TGTGCCAGCAGCTCAAGACTAGAAAGCACAGATACGCAGTATTTT.